This TCR beta chain emerged from a study of T cells in Graves' hyperthyroidism and ophthalmopathy. This clonotype was picked up many times. Regions amplified from RNA transcripts were the TCR beta CDR3 regions. TCR CDR3 regions were first amplified by RT-PCR with HTBI primers. TCRdb re-called the multiplex PCR reads through MiXCR, storing one row per CDR3 protein. The sample consists of nearly 600,000 distinct CDR3 sequences, approximately 14% of them appearing once. Trimming shortened V by 6 bases and J by 5 bases, and 10 bases separated the two germline ends. The CDR3 runs to 13 residues. Germline V CDR1 and CDR2: LNHDA, SQIVND (reference sequence).

The receptor was derived from a woman aged 30 to 39 with Graves' hyperthyroidism that later progressed to Graves' ophthalmopathy. The chain employs TRBV19 and TRBJ2-2, with unresolved D. The specimen was blood. The CDR3 is CASSPLSTGELFF. In DNA form, the CDR3 reads TGTGCCAGTAGCCCTTTATCGACCGGGGAGCTGTTTTTT.